This entry is about one T cell receptor (beta chain). Its antigen is currently unknown. Measured with immunoSEQ multiplex PCR; TCRdb has only the in-frame clones, and not every one. The sample consists of 20,000 to 25,000 clones, about 71% of them appearing once. The sample belongs to a study of CD4 T cells in relation to SARS-CoV-2 and coronaviruses. On the study more broadly: The HLA restriction of the shared crossreactive spike epitopes was mapped.

CD4+ T cells from unexposed donors were obtained before the COVID-19 pandemic (2011-2018). The cells were cultured for roughly 11 days before CD4+ T cells were isolated. Cells permitting, SARS-CoV-2 S/N and four cold-coronavirus spikes were tested on unexposed-donor CD4+ T cells. Trimming removed 5 bases at V and 5 bases at J, with 10 bases between. CDR1 GTSNPN and CDR2 SVGIG come from the germline V gene (reference sequence). CDR3 size: 12 residues. This rearrangement joins TRBV30 to TRBJ2-1; D is unresolved. Input material: CD4+ T cells from PBMCs, cultured in vitro. The sequence was obtained from a human donor in good health. CDR3 sequence (DNA): TGTGCCTGGGGTAGACCCCACAATGAGCAGTTCTTC. Its protein product is CAWGRPHNEQFF. The variable domain in full, with the rest retrieved from reference TRBV30 and TRBJ2-1, is SQTIHQWPATLVQPVGSPLSLECTVEGTSNPNLYWYRQAAGRGLQLLFYSVGIGQISSEVPQNLSASRPQDRQFILSSKKLLLSDSGFYLCAWGRPHNEQFFGPGTRLTVL.